The rows below give T cell receptor beta chains drawn from one sample of a study of cytomegalovirus exposure and HLA in healthy donors. Only in-frame clones appear in the TCRdb table, and some are missing; sequencing was by immunoSEQ multiplex PCR. Seen here are around 160,000 clones, roughly 75% observed once, and the top ten hold about 4.9%. The specimen sequenced was PBMCs. All receptors come from a male donor in good health and CMV-seronegative. CDR3s include the opening cysteine and the closing phenylalanine or tryptophan. The D gene is left open where the match is weak. A row's size may be missing; if present it is once, few, many or a size class.

clone_size	v_call	j_call	d_call	cdr3_aa	cdr3_nt
.	TRBV13	TRBJ1-2	.	CASRQIGYTF	TGTGCCAGCAGACAAATTGGCTACACCTTC
.	TRBV27	TRBJ1-1	TRBD1	CASSWDRVTEAFF	TGTGCCAGCAGTTGGGACAGGGTAACTGAAGCTTTCTTT
.	TRBV5-1	TRBJ2-5	TRBD2	CASSLPGTSGSETQYF	TGCGCCAGCAGCTTGCCCGGGACTAGCGGGAGTGAGACCCAGTACTTC
.	TRBV6-1	TRBJ2-3	TRBD2	CAGSGGTDTQYF	TGTGCCGGGAGCGGGGGCACAGATACGCAGTATTTT
once	TRBV5-6	TRBJ1-5	.	CASSRWGLLGNQPQHF	TGTGCCAGCAGCCGCTGGGGCCTTTTGGGCAATCAGCCCCAGCATTTT
.	TRBV4-1	TRBJ2-5	.	CASSLPFGAGETQYF	TGCGCCAGCAGCCTCCCCTTCGGGGCGGGGGAGACCCAGTACTTC
.	TRBV4-1	TRBJ2-1	.	CASSPAGDEQFF	TGCGCCAGCAGCCCCGCGGGCGATGAGCAGTTCTTC
.	TRBV20-1	TRBJ2-3	.	CSARLTDTQYF	TGCAGTGCTCGACTGACAGATACGCAGTATTTT
.	TRBV7-9	TRBJ2-1	TRBD2	CAIPTLAGYNEQFF	TGTGCCATTCCCACCCTAGCGGGGTACAATGAGCAGTTCTTC
.	TRBV10-3	TRBJ2-3	.	CAISLSGFTDTQYF	TGTGCCATCAGTCTCAGCGGATTCACAGATACGCAGTATTTT
.	TRBV27	TRBJ2-5	TRBD2	CASSPTTSGSRETQYF	TGTGCCAGCAGTCCAACGACTAGCGGGAGTCGTGAGACCCAGTACTTC
.	TRBV5-1	TRBJ2-4	TRBD1	CASSWGDRWENIQYF	TGCGCCAGCAGCTGGGGGGACAGGTGGGAAAACATTCAGTACTTC
.	TRBV28	TRBJ1-2	.	CASGGAGQDYGYTF	TGTGCCAGCGGGGGGGCAGGGCAAGATTATGGCTACACCTTC
.	TRBV10-3	TRBJ1-1	.	CAIGAMNTEAFF	TGTGCCATAGGGGCTATGAACACTGAAGCTTTCTTT
.	TRBV5-5	TRBJ1-3	.	CASSLAYSSGNTIYF	TGTGCCAGCAGCTTGGCCTATAGCTCTGGAAACACCATATATTTT